This record concerns one TCR beta chain sequence. This clonotype was observed many times. The antigen it recognizes is unknown. Base quality data are lacking; no much larger clone is found one base away. Amplification of TCR beta CDR3 regions was carried out from RNA transcripts. A first-round RT-PCR of the TCR CDR3 used the HTBI primer set with the Qiagen OneStep RT-PCR kit. Libraries were constructed in a second round of multiplex PCR, after which size selection and purification were carried out. Paired-end sequencing of the libraries was performed with 100 bp reads on an Illumina HiSeq2000. In the authors' own workflow: SOAPnuke was used to process the raw data, with reads discarded if the reads contained adapters or uncalled bases, had a mean Phred below 15, or lacked an exact constant-primer or identifier match. COPE v1.2.5 was used to merge the high-quality paired reads, and each unique nucleotide sequence was defined as a clonotype. MiTCR v1.1 was used to align clonotypes to the IMGT TRBV, TRBD and TRBJ reference segments. The analysis was restricted to V-J combinations with a frequency above 0.0001, which together covered roughly 99% of the repertoires. The TCS score was defined as F50 (clonal expansion) divided by E x V (chaos), with BLOSUM62-based TCRdist calculated between CDR3 peptides within each V-J. Welch's t-statistics and random forest reduced roughly 540 V-J features to 13, which were used in a naive Bayes classifier (R e1071). The public sequencing data were trimmed at Q25 with fastp and processed into clonotypes with MiXCR by TCRdb, which kept only in-frame beta chains. Every CDR3 protein is listed once, alongside the most common genes and DNA of its rows. For this entry, the V and J calls and clone size follow TCRdb and not the study's own pipeline. Counted in this sample were 380,000 or so distinct CDR3 sequences; around 14% of them appeared once. About 26% of the sample lies in the top ten.

Stable Graves' hyperthyroidism was defined as no progression to ophthalmopathy during 18 months of follow-up. Hyperthyroidism patients were newly diagnosed, had a disease duration of under 2 months, and were aged 18 to 65 years. Any patient with an uncontrolled infection, another autoimmune disease, pregnancy or lactation was excluded. Diagnoses were based on clinical symptoms, serum thyroxine and TRAb, thyroid ultrasound and orbital computed tomography. PBMCs were separated from under 12 ml of fresh peripheral blood using Ficoll-Paque density gradient centrifugation. Trizol reagent was used to extract total RNA, and RNA quality was then checked on an Agilent 2100 Bioanalyzer. The data were taken from a study of T cells in Graves' hyperthyroidism and ophthalmopathy (dated by TCRdb to between 2018 and 2021). Concerning the study at large: Peripheral blood was sampled at the time of initial diagnosis, prior to any treatment. TCR V-J signatures able to tell the groups apart were searched for in a discovery cohort of 90 to 100 patients, of whom around 42 had Graves' ophthalmopathy and 55 to 60 had stable Graves' hyperthyroidism. Prospective prediction of ophthalmopathy was tested in an independent validation cohort of approximately 19 hyperthyroidism patients and 17 patients who later progressed to ophthalmopathy. The 100 discovery patients were randomly divided into training and test sets at a 7:3 ratio. The study also compared thyroid tissue and blood T-cell repertoires from five or six Graves' hyperthyroidism patients. After sampling, hyperthyroidism patients received methimazole starting at 30 mg daily, and ophthalmopathy patients received high-dose intravenous methylprednisolone. The paper reports TCR Vbeta CDR3 sequencing of about 140 peripheral blood samples: under 45 ophthalmopathy, 75 to 80 hyperthyroidism and approximately 17 progressor patients.

Points the paper makes about the study in general: Sample size was not statistically predetermined, and investigators were not blinded to group allocation. Blood samples also contained most of the expanded thyroid clonotypes (frequency above 0.001), which suggests that blood repertoires may reflect thyroid immune responses. In validation, progression to ophthalmopathy was predicted by the model with nearly 71% sensitivity and 72.22% specificity, a median of around 5.9 months before onset. Ophthalmopathy was separated from stable hyperthyroidism by a 13 V-J signature model, with over 85% sensitivity and about 81% specificity obtained in cross-validation and 80%/75% obtained in testing.

Based on the germline V gene (reference sequence), the CDR1 and CDR2 sequences are MNHNY and SVGAGI. Spanning cysteine to phenylalanine, the CDR3 consists of 16 amino acids. The retained sequence is limited to the CDR3, 48 bases, with the frame set at the first base. Compared with germline, V lacks 0 bases and J lacks 0 bases; bases without a gene match: 2. The sequenced sample consisted of blood. The TCR sequence derives from a young woman with Graves' hyperthyroidism. This receptor chain uses TRBV6-6 and TRBJ1-3, and TRBD1 matches 7 of the central bases. The nucleotides read TGTGCCAGCAGTTACTCAACAGGGGTCTCTGGAAACACCATATATTTT. The resulting protein is CASSYSTGVSGNTIYF.